One sample yielded the 7 T cell receptor beta chains listed below, sequenced in a study of vaccination effects on CD4 cells after COVID-19. The antigens of these receptors remain unknown. TCRdb's copy holds only in-frame clones and misses some; the assay was immunoSEQ multiplex PCR. The sample has some 63,000 clones, 72% seen once; the top ten hold under 25%. It was after 10 days of culture that CD4+ T cells were isolated. The starting material was CD4+ T cells from PBMCs cultured without peptide, obtained before COVID-19 vaccination. Source of these receptors: a human donor who had a prior SARS-CoV-2 infection.

In its sample, this clone was seen once. The chain joins TRBV7-8 to TRBJ2-3; TRBD1 or TRBD2 may be the D gene (5 bases each). CDR1 is SGHVS and CDR2 is FQNEAQ in the germline V gene. V shed 5 bases and J shed 0 bases, with 15 bases lying between them. The CDR3 covers 16 residues. The CDR3 sequence is CASSPRRDRSTDTQYF. The CDR3 DNA follows: TGTGCCAGCAGCCCGAGACGGGACCGTAGCACAGATACGCAGTATTTT.

The rearrangement joins TRBV4-2 to TRBJ1-1; no firm D call. Germline V gene data show CDR1 as LGHNA and CDR2 as YNFKEQ. With 4 bases removed from V and 5 bases from J, the gap between germline ends came to 8 bases. The CDR3 extends over 12 amino acids. The CDR3 DNA is TGTGCCAGCAGCCCGACGGGGACTGAAGCTTTCTTT. This encodes CASSPTGTEAFF.

This clone was observed once. This chain links TRBV6-2 or TRBV6-3 with TRBJ2-3; 11 bases are a match to TRBD1. The J segment lost 4 bases and the V segment lost 5 bases, leaving 8 bases of the junction unmatched. Per germline, CDR1 MNHEY and CDR2 SVGEGT. The length of the CDR3 is 16 residues. CDR3: CASSTGQGARSDTQYF. The CDR3 DNA reads TGTGCCAGCAGTACTGGACAGGGGGCGCGGTCAGATACGCAGTATTTT.

In this sample, this clone turned up once. The chain joins TRBV15 to TRBJ2-1; possibly TRBD2 for D (6 bases). The germline V gene has CDR1 LNHNV and CDR2 YYDKDF (reference sequence). This CDR3 comprises 13 residues. Trimming took off 5 bases at V and 7 bases at J, with 12 bases between the two ends. This chain's CDR3 is CATSQRVRNEQFF. The CDR3 region has the DNA TGTGCCACCAGCCAGCGGGTGAGGAATGAGCAGTTCTTC.

This rearrangement joins TRBV3-1 (or the pseudogene TRBV3-2) to TRBJ2-3; 12 bases are shared with TRBD2. The CDR3 consists of 14 residues. Germline trimming cut 4 bases from V and 7 bases from J; bases unmatched to any gene: 3. Germline-derived CDR1 and CDR2 are LGHDT and YNNKEL (reference sequence). CDR3 in DNA: TGTGCCAGCAGCCCTAGCGGGGGGGTTTATACGCAGTATTTT. Protein sequence: CASSPSGGVYTQYF.

The chain carries TRBV30 and TRBJ2-5; tentatively, D is TRBD2 (5 bases). V dropped 5 bases and J dropped 5 bases, with 18 bases sitting between them. The germline gives CDR1 GTSNPN, CDR2 SVGIG (reference sequence). CDR3 size: 14 residues. CDR3 DNA: TGTGCCTGGGAGTCGCGGGTCACTCCGGAGACCCAGTACTTC. It encodes CAWESRVTPETQYF. Variable domain in full (rest from reference TRBV30 and TRBJ2-5): SQTIHQWPATLVQPVGSPLSLECTVEGTSNPNLYWYRQAAGRGLQLLFYSVGIGQISSEVPQNLSASRPQDRQFILSSKKLLLSDSGFYLCAWESRVTPETQYFGPGTRLLVL.

The CDR3: CSVDVGVQETQYF. In nucleotides, the CDR3 is TGCAGCGTTGACGTCGGGGTTCAAGAGACCCAGTACTTC. The J gene is TRBJ2-5, the V gene TRBV29-1; TRBD2 is a possible D gene (5 bases). The germline V gene encodes CDR1 SQVTM and CDR2 ANQGSEA. This CDR3 is built from 13 residues. V lost 3 bases and J 2 bases, leaving 10 bases between the germline ends. Complete variable domain (other parts from reference TRBV29-1 and TRBJ2-5): SAVISQKPSRDICQRGTSLTIQCQVDSQVTMMFWYRQQPGQSLTLIATANQGSEATYESGFVIDKFPISRPNLTFSTLTVSNMSPEDSSIYLCSVDVGVQETQYFGPGTRLLVL.